One and the same sample provided the 5 T cell receptor beta chains below, sequenced in a study of neurological immune-mediated disorders. TCRdb called the 5' RACE reads again in MiXCR, with one record for every CDR3 protein. Altogether tens of thousands of distinct CDR3 sequences are present, 12% being singletons, with the ten largest covering about 10%. The sequenced sample was PBMCs. These receptors were collected from a woman aged 60-75 years with HTLV-1-associated myelopathy (HAM/TSP).

This clonotype was observed many times. The chain has TRBV20-1 and TRBJ2-7; the match to TRBD2 covers 11 bases. Germline CDR1 reads DFQATT; CDR2 reads SNEGSKA (reference sequence). This CDR3 comprises 14 residues. J lost 4 bases, V lost 2 bases, and 4 bases had no gene match. CDR3 loop: CSARRTSGGYEQYF. The CDR3 DNA follows: TGCAGTGCTAGAAGAACTAGCGGGGGATACGAGCAGTACTTC.

This clonotype was observed at least ten times. The chain combines TRBV5-1 with TRBJ2-1, with D tentatively TRBD1 (6 bases). The germline V and J ends were trimmed by 1 base and 10 bases, with 18 bases remaining between them. Germline V CDR1 and CDR2: SGHRS, YFSETQ. The CDR3 runs to 15 residues. The DNA of the CDR3 is TGCGCCAGCAGCTTGTCGACGTCGCCAGACAGGGAGCAGTTCTTC. Its protein product is CASSLSTSPDREQFF. The variable domain in full, completed from reference TRBV5-1 and TRBJ2-1, reads KAGVTQTPRYLIKTRGQQVTLSCSPISGHRSVSWYQQTPGQGLQFLFEYFSETQRNKGNFPGRFSGRQFSNSRSEMNVSTLELGDSALYLCASSLSTSPDREQFFGPGTRLTVL.

V usage is TRBV29-1 and J usage is TRBJ1-5; D is unclear. The germline V gene has CDR1 SQVTM and CDR2 ANQGSEA. There are 12 residues in the CDR3. V was shortened by 4 bases and J by 6 bases, with 10 bases between the two germline ends. In DNA form, the CDR3 reads TGCAGCGTTGGTTTTCCCAGTCAGCCCCAGCATTTT. It codes for CSVGFPSQPQHF.

There are many counts of this clonotype. V usage is TRBV12-3 or TRBV12-4 and J usage is TRBJ2-2; 10 bases are a match to TRBD1. J gave up 7 bases and V 7 bases, and 9 bases lay outside the gene matches. The CDR3 is 15 residues long. The CDR3 DNA reads as TGTGCCAGCAAGCCGGGACAGGGGATTATCGGGGAGCTGTTTTTT. It is translated as CASKPGQGIIGELFF.

The chain carries TRBV5-1 and TRBJ2-1, with unresolved D. This CDR3 region has 15 residues. V lost 0 bases, J lost 2 bases, and 9 bases lay in between. The germline V gene has CDR1 SGHRS and CDR2 YFSETQ. This CDR3 reads CASSLDGKAYNEQFF. CDR3 nucleotides: TGCGCCAGCAGCTTGGATGGGAAAGCCTACAATGAGCAGTTCTTC.